This T cell receptor (beta chain) was found in a study of T cell changes during pregnancy in multiple sclerosis. The V end was cut by 0 bases, the J end by 11 bases, with 17 bases between. The CDR3 covers 14 residues. Per the germline V gene, CDR1 is SGHRS and CDR2 is YFSETQ. Generated by immunoSEQ multiplex PCR, the TCRdb table keeps only in-frame clones and is missing some. Of roughly 44,000 clones detected, roughly 91% appear once; the ten largest clones hold about 5.5%. This clone was recorded once. The clonotype comes from a female donor in good health, enrolled as a control in a pregnancy study. Sequenced here: CD8+ T cells from peripheral blood mononuclear cells, sampled after pregnancy. V and J are TRBV5-1 and TRBJ1-1, with a tentative D call TRBD1 (5 bases). The DNA of the CDR3 is TGCGCCAGCAGCTTGGGCCAGGGCCGGGTAGAGGCTTTCTTT. Protein product: CASSLGQGRVEAFF.